This TCR beta chain was captured by sequencing in a study of T cell therapy after organ transplantation. Study in general: T cells were expanded two to three weeks with 30 CMV class I/II epitopes. Eight of the ten patients were clinical responders.

To note about this clone: Its matching antigen is unknown.

Method: immunoSEQ multiplex PCR; TCRdb's copy keeps in-frame clones and lacks some. This table has some 48,000 clones, 85% to 95% appearing once. Trimming at V came to 4 bases and at J to 2 bases, leaving 2 bases not matched to a gene. Germline values: CDR1 MNHEY, CDR2 SMNVEV (reference sequence). CDR3 length: 13 residues. The source is a human patient who had received a solid organ transplant and had CMV disease. Sample: CD8+ T cells from blood, taken before autologous CMV-specific T cell therapy. V gene TRBV27 combines with J gene TRBJ2-7; 7 bases are a match to TRBD1. This chain's CDR3 is CASSSGQTYEQYF. CDR3 DNA sequence: TGTGCCAGCAGTTCGGGACAGACCTACGAGCAGTACTTC.